This T cell receptor beta chain was found in a study of blood T cell repertoires in COVID-19. On the study more broadly: Acute and convalescent COVID-19 samples came from the United States, Italy and Spain. Sources were T cells, B-cell-depleted T cells, or PBMCs; the material itself was cDNA or gDNA.

Original processing notes: The assay estimated nucleated cells by amplifying reference gene primers. Sequenced by immunoSEQ multiplex PCR; TCRdb stores in-frame clones only, minus some. V and J calls and clone size come straight from that table; D and trimming were deduced from the DNA. The repertoire has fewer than 50,000 clones, around 82% of them found once; the top ten carry 25% to 35%. The source of this sequence is a man older than 75 with acute or convalescent COVID-19. Sequences were obtained from peripheral blood.

The CDR3 nucleotides read TGTGCCAGCAGCGCGATAGGACTAGCGGTTCTCCATGAGCAGTTCTTC. It codes for CASSAIGLAVLHEQFF. The chain couples TRBV3-1 (or the pseudogene TRBV3-2) to TRBJ2-1; 10 bases match TRBD2. The germline gives CDR1 LGHDT, CDR2 YNNKEL (reference sequence). V shed 5 bases, J shed 8 bases, and the junction held 12 bases outside the gene matches. There are 16 residues in the CDR3.